This T cell receptor (beta chain) was sequenced in a study of shared clonotypes between healthy human individuals. Germline V gene lookup returns CDR1 MNHEY and CDR2 SVGAGI. This CDR3 region has 15 residues. V shed 6 bases, J shed 4 bases, and the junction held 8 bases outside the gene matches. None of the donors, who were healthy HIV-negative adults, had recently had acute infections or vaccinations. Deep was the level at which the assay was run. Generated by immunoSEQ multiplex PCR, the TCRdb table keeps only in-frame clones and is missing some. The sample records hundreds of thousands of clones, around 76% being singletons.

The sample was PBMCs. This sequence was found in a woman between 40 and 55 years old in good health. Some clones in this sample may be carry-over from other donors' samples. The V gene is TRBV6-5, the J gene TRBJ1-4, with 7 bases aligning to TRBD1. CDR3 residues: CASRVRDSRNEKLFF. CDR3 nucleotides: TGTGCCAGCAGGGTACGGGACAGCCGTAATGAAAAACTGTTTTTT.